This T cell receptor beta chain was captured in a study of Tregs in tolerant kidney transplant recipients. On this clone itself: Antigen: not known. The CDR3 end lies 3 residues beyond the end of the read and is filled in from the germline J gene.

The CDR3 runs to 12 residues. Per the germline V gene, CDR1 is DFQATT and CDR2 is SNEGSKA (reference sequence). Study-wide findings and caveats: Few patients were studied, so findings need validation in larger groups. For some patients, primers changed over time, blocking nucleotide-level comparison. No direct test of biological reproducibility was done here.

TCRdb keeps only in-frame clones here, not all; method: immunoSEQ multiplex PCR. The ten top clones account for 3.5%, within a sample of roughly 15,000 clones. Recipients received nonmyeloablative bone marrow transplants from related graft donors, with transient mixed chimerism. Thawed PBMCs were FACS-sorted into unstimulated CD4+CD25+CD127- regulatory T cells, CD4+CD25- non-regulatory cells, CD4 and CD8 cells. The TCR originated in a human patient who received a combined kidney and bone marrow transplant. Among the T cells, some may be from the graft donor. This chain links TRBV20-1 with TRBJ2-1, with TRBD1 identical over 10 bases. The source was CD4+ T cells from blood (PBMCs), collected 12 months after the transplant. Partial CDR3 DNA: TGCGGCCGACAGGGGGCACACAATGAG. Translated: CGRQGAHNE. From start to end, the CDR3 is CGRQGAHNEQFF.